Listed here are 13 T cell receptor beta chains from one sample, sequenced in a study of blood T cell repertoires in COVID-19 (TCRdb year 2020). Library preparation was by the immunoSEQ multiplex PCR assay. TCRdb stores this immuneACCESS table with in-frame sequences only. Part of the clones is absent; in the studies checked, under half of the shortfall reflects unresolved V genes, and no reason is known for the rest. The sample records roughly 220,000 clones, 80% of which are singletons. The ten biggest clones cover roughly 4.5% of the sample. The sequencing sample was made of PBMCs or T cells enriched from blood (not recorded which). Receptor source: a young man with acute COVID-19.

The chain is built from TRBV7-9 and TRBJ2-5; D not resolved. The V end lost 2 bases, the J end lost 5 bases, and 9 bases lay between the germline ends. Germline V gives CDR1 SEHNR, CDR2 FQNEAQ (reference sequence). This CDR3 is built from 13 residues. In nucleotides, the CDR3 is TGTGCCAGCAGCTTACTTCCGAGTGAGACCCAGTACTTC. Protein sequence: CASSLLPSETQYF.

V and J are TRBV7-9 and TRBJ2-1; weak D call: TRBD2 (6 bases). CDR3 length: 14 residues. V shed 1 base and J shed 5 bases, with 9 bases lying between them. Germline V gene data show CDR1 as SEHNR and CDR2 as FQNEAQ (reference sequence). This chain's CDR3 is CASSLGLVDNEQFF. The DNA for the CDR3 is TGTGCCAGCAGCTTAGGACTAGTCGACAATGAGCAGTTCTTC.

The chain joins TRBV5-1 to TRBJ2-3; 12 nucleotides line up with TRBD2. There are 14 residues in the CDR3. Germline V gives CDR1 SGHRS, CDR2 YFSETQ. J gave up 6 bases and V 7 bases, and 6 bases lay outside the gene matches. CDR3 nucleotide sequence: TGCGCCAGCTTCCAAGGACTAGCGGGGGATACGCAGTATTTT. This encodes CASFQGLAGDTQYF.

This clone was detected once. The chain employs TRBV9 and TRBJ2-1, with TRBD2 matching over 8 bases. Germline V lookup: CDR1 SGDLS, CDR2 YYNGEE. The CDR3 length is 17 residues. The trim removed 3 bases at V and 3 bases at J, leaving 11 bases unmatched. The CDR3 reads CASSAGGGGTNYNEQFF. In DNA, the CDR3 is TGTGCCAGCAGCGCCGGAGGCGGGGGGACCAACTACAATGAGCAGTTCTTC.

DNA of the CDR3: TGTGCCAGCAGCTGGCCCCAAAATCTAGCGGGGGTCACAGATACGCAGTATTTT. Its translation: CASSWPQNLAGVTDTQYF. V usage is TRBV11-3 and J usage is TRBJ2-3, with 10 bases identical to TRBD2. CDR1 is SGHNT and CDR2 is YENEEA in the germline V gene. The CDR3 length is 18 residues. V trimming: 4 bases; J trimming: 2 bases; junction bases outside the gene matches: 12.

This chain links TRBV11-1 with TRBJ2-1, with D perhaps TRBD2 (5 bases). Per germline, CDR1 SGHAT and CDR2 FQDESV (reference sequence). V lost 2 bases and J 0 bases, leaving 5 bases between the germline ends. The CDR3 length is 14 residues. CDR3 sequence (DNA): TGTGCCAGCAGCTTACGGGGCTCCTACAATGAGCAGTTCTTC. Its translation: CASSLRGSYNEQFF.

The J gene is TRBJ1-2, the V gene TRBV24-1, with 10 bases lining up with TRBD1. Losses at the gene ends were 9 bases for V and 6 bases for J; bases not matched to a gene: 6. Germline V lookup: CDR1 KGHDR, CDR2 SFDVKD. This CDR3 has 13 amino acids. Here the CDR3 reads CATPGQGKDGYTF. DNA of the CDR3: TGTGCCACCCCGGGACAGGGGAAGGATGGCTACACCTTC.

The chain's CDR3 is CASSIGQGGGGNQPQHF. For the CDR3, the DNA is TGTGCCAGTAGTATAGGACAGGGAGGAGGTGGCAATCAGCCCCAGCATTTT. The rearrangement uses TRBV19 and TRBJ1-5; 7 bases match TRBD1. J gave up 2 bases and V 1 base, and 8 bases lay outside the gene matches. The CDR3 contains 17 residues. Germline loops: CDR1 LNHDA, CDR2 SQIVND (reference sequence).

The chain recombines TRBV7-2 with TRBJ1-2; D ambiguous. Trimming shortened V by 5 bases and J by 0 bases, and 13 bases separated the two germline ends. Looked up from germline, CDR1 is SGHTA and CDR2 is FQGNSA. The CDR3 runs 15 residues. This chain's CDR3 is CASSLRFRANYGYTF. In DNA, the CDR3 is TGTGCCAGCAGCCTCAGGTTCAGAGCTAACTATGGCTACACCTTC.

The DNA of the CDR3 is TGTGCCAGCAGTGCTCCGACAGTGAACACTGAAGCTTTCTTT. This translates into CASSAPTVNTEAFF. The chain recombines TRBV2 with TRBJ1-1, with D perhaps TRBD1 (5 bases). The germline V and J ends were trimmed by 4 bases and 0 bases, with 9 bases remaining between them. The CDR3 extends over 14 amino acids. CDR1 is SNHLY and CDR2 is FYNNEI in the germline V gene.

This chain links TRBV27 with TRBJ1-6; D is possibly TRBD1 (5 bases). The CDR3 has 15 residues. Germline-derived CDR1 and CDR2 are MNHEY and SMNVEV (reference sequence). The V and J ends lost 1 base and 5 bases respectively, with 9 bases between them. CDR3 sequence: CASSLLTDHNSPLHF. CDR3 bases: TGTGCCAGCAGTTTATTGACAGACCATAATTCACCCCTCCACTTT.

Only a few counts were recorded for this clone. The chain couples TRBV28 to TRBJ2-1, with 14 nucleotides matching TRBD2. V shed 6 bases and J 4 bases; nucleotides not matched to a gene: 5. Germline V CDR1 and CDR2: MDHEN, SYDVKM. CDR3 length equals 16 residues. The CDR3 region is CASRLRTSGGYNEQFF. For the CDR3, the DNA is TGTGCCAGCAGACTCCGGACTAGCGGGGGGTACAATGAGCAGTTCTTC.

This clone appeared a few times. The DNA for the CDR3 is TGTGCCAGCGAGAACGTCTACGAGCAGTACTTC. Its translation is CASENVYEQYF. The J gene is TRBJ2-7, the V gene TRBV6-5; no clear D. The CDR3 sequence is 11 residues long. V gave up 8 bases and J gave up 3 bases, with 8 bases separating them. CDR1 and CDR2 from the germline V gene are MNHEY and SVGAGI.